The entry that follows covers one TCR beta chain sequence. Its antigen is unidentified. Germline CDR1 is SGHTA and CDR2 is FQGNSA. The CDR3 is 17 residues long. The V segment lost 4 bases and the J segment 10 bases; nucleotides outside the gene matches: 16. This record comes from a study of radiotherapy plus CTLA-4 blockade in lung cancer. Study details: Objective responses were observed in 15% to 20% of patients, and disease control was achieved by 30% to 40%. Points from the study as a whole: The best prediction of response reportedly came from early blood T cell clone dynamics, with interferon-beta. TCR clones from tumors expanded in blood after radiotherapy plus ipilimumab.

Only in-frame clones appear in the TCRdb table, and some are missing; sequencing was by immunoSEQ multiplex PCR. The sample holds roughly 50,000 clones, 84% seen once. This rearrangement joins TRBV7-2 to TRBJ2-1, with TRBD2 matching over 10 bases. The source is a human donor with non-small cell lung cancer whose response to radiotherapy plus ipilimumab could not be evaluated. The sequencing here drew on peripheral blood, taken from a patient treated with radiotherapy plus ipilimumab. The CDR3 spells CASSSAGGSSGSREQFF. Written as DNA, the CDR3 is TGTGCCAGCAGCTCGGCAGGGGGCTCTAGCGGGAGTCGAGAGCAGTTCTTC.